This T cell receptor beta chain was profiled in a study of Graves' ophthalmopathy and Graves' hyperthyroidism. This clonotype occurred many times. Its antigen is currently unknown. Amplifying from RNA transcripts, the study obtained TCR beta CDR3 regions. The first round was an RT-PCR with HTBI primers, and the second round was a multiplex PCR. TCRdb recomputed calls from the multiplex PCR reads with MiXCR, one row per CDR3 protein. The sample yields 650,000 to 800,000 distinct CDR3 sequences, about 40% seen once. Overall study results and limits: From stable hyperthyroidism, ophthalmopathy was separated by a 13-signature model with around 90% sensitivity and more than 75% specificity.

Orbital computed tomography, thyroid ultrasound, TRAb, serum thyroxine and clinical symptoms formed the basis of diagnosis. Per the germline V gene, CDR1 is KGHDR and CDR2 is SFDVKD. The ends lost 3 bases at V and 3 bases at J; junction bases unmatched: 9. CDR3 length equals 16 residues. The receptor was isolated from an adult man with Graves' ophthalmopathy. The chain carries TRBV24-1 and TRBJ2-5; 7 nucleotides align to TRBD2. Sequenced sample: peripheral blood. The CDR3 reads CATSDRRGRAEETQYF. The CDR3 region has the DNA TGTGCCACCAGTGATCGCAGAGGGAGGGCCGAAGAGACCCAGTACTTC.